The T cell receptor beta chain under discussion was sequenced for a study of blood T cell repertoires in COVID-19. Turning to the study itself: The study drew acute and convalescent COVID-19 samples from the United States, Italy and Spain. T cells, B-cell-depleted T cells, or PBMCs provided the cDNA or gDNA that served as material.

Authors' analysis steps: Counts of nucleated cells, estimated from reference gene primer amplification, were obtained. Assay used: immunoSEQ multiplex PCR; TCRdb lists only in-frame clones, some missing. From that table come the V and J calls and clone size; the DNA was used to work out D and trimming. The data contain tens of thousands of clones, 75% to 80% of them singletons. Germline assignment: CDR1 MDHEN and CDR2 SYDVKM. V was pared by 5 bases and J by 8 bases, with 11 bases of the junction left unmatched. The CDR3 loop spans 15 amino acids. This clonotype was obtained from a man between 70 and 80 years old with COVID-19, enrolled during active disease. V and J are TRBV28 and TRBJ2-1, with 8 positions matching TRBD2. Sequencing was performed on peripheral blood. CDR3 protein: CASSSGRRTGDEQFF. DNA for the CDR3: TGTGCCAGCAGTAGCGGGAGACGGACGGGGGATGAGCAGTTCTTC.